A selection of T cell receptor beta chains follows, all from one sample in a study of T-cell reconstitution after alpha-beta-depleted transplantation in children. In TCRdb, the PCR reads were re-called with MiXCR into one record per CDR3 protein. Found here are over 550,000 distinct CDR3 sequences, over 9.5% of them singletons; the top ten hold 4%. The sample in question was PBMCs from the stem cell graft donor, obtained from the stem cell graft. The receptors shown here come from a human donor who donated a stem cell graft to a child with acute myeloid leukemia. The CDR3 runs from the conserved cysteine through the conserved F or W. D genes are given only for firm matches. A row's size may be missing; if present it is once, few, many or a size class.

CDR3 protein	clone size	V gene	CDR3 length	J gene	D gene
CASSLDRGRGPGELFF	few	TRBV5-4	16	TRBJ2-2	TRBD1
CASSFSPSYNSPLHF	-	TRBV7-3	15	TRBJ1-6	-
CSARVWGGGSNQPQHF	few	TRBV20-1	16	TRBJ1-5	-
CAISLAGGPLDGDTQYF	-	TRBV10-3	17	TRBJ2-3	TRBD2
CASSLQSGDRPYEQYF	few	TRBV7-2	16	TRBJ2-7	-
CASSLEYEQFF	many	TRBV7-2	11	TRBJ2-1	-
CASSYGTGPDTQYF	medium-sized	TRBV11-2	14	TRBJ2-3	-
CASKALGQTSASTDTQYF	-	TRBV10-2	18	TRBJ2-3	-
CASTLGAGRAYEQYF	once	TRBV5-1	15	TRBJ2-7	TRBD2
CASSQDPGARNSPLHF	few	TRBV14	16	TRBJ1-6	-
CSVYSRSSYNEQFF	-	TRBV29-1	14	TRBJ2-1	-
CASSLGAGGPHNEQFF	few	TRBV12-3/TRBV12-4	16	TRBJ2-1	TRBD2
CASQGASWEAFF	-	TRBV25-1	12	TRBJ1-1	TRBD1
CASSWTGEISYEQYF	-	TRBV27	15	TRBJ2-7	TRBD1
CASSLSPAVRGYTF	-	TRBV27	14	TRBJ1-2	-
CASSEELAYLTGELFF	-	TRBV2	16	TRBJ2-2	-
CASSQDNYYEQYF	few	TRBV4-3	13	TRBJ2-7	-
CSAKRDRGSYEQYF	many	TRBV20-1	14	TRBJ2-7	TRBD1
CSVETSLAGAHEQYF	many	TRBV29-1	15	TRBJ2-7	TRBD2
CASSLGLAGATGANVLTF	-	TRBV11-2	18	TRBJ2-6	TRBD2
CASSLSPSGVPYNEQFF	few	TRBV27	17	TRBJ2-1	TRBD2
CASSEFGWSNQPQHF	-	TRBV25-1	15	TRBJ1-5	-
CASSYTTYEQYF	few	TRBV3-1	12	TRBJ2-7	-
CSARDSSGQGAANYGYTF	many	TRBV20-1	18	TRBJ1-2	TRBD1
CASRPGQTLYGYTF	-	TRBV19	14	TRBJ1-2	-
CASSLRRDTDTQYF	few	TRBV5-1	14	TRBJ2-3	-
CASSSGTSWTDTQYF	-	TRBV7-2	15	TRBJ2-3	TRBD2
CSARDTRADEKLFF	many	TRBV20-1	14	TRBJ1-4	-